These 12 T cell receptor beta chains came from one sample sequenced in a study of circulating and synovial CD4+ cells in juvenile arthritis (dated by TCRdb to between 2014 and 2016). Receptors were amplified or captured by the immunoSEQ multiplex PCR assay. Here the immuneACCESS table is served through TCRdb, limited to in-frame sequences with V and J called. Missing clones are a known gap in these copies; in checked studies unresolved V genes cover under half, and the rest lacks a known reason. The sample has approximately 15,000 clones on record, around 91% of them singletons. The top ten clonotypes cover 0.73% of the sample. What was sequenced was CD4+ T cells from blood. These receptors all come from a human donor with juvenile idiopathic arthritis.

The chain is built from TRBV7-2 and TRBJ2-5, with unresolved D. The J call may not be correct, given that the DNA end is closer to TRBJ2-7. Germline CDR1 reads SGHTA; CDR2 reads FQGNSA. There are 13 residues in the CDR3. The CDR3 reads CASSPRSTYEQYF. The CDR3 DNA sequence: TGTGCCAGCAGCCCCCGATCCACCTACGAGCAGTACTTC.

The V gene is TRBV10-1, the J gene TRBJ2-1; a weak D match, TRBD2 (5 bases). The germline CDR1 and CDR2 sequences are WNHNN and SYGVQD (reference sequence). Trimming removed 0 bases at V and 4 bases at J, with 7 bases between. The CDR3 is 14 residues long. CDR3 sequence (DNA): TGCGCCAGCAGTGAGTCCAGGAGGTACAATGAGCAGTTCTTC. As protein: CASSESRRYNEQFF.

The J gene is TRBJ2-2, the V gene TRBV6-1; the match to TRBD1 covers 12 bases. The CDR3 is made up of 17 amino acids. V shed 4 bases and J 1 base; nucleotides not matched to a gene: 4. CDR1 is MNHNS and CDR2 is SASEGT in the germline V gene. CDR3 amino acids: CASSGRDRGQNTGELFF. In DNA form, the CDR3 reads TGTGCCAGCAGTGGCCGGGACAGGGGGCAGAACACCGGGGAGCTGTTTTTT.

V usage is TRBV5-4 and J usage is TRBJ1-5; a possible D gene is TRBD1 (6 bases). CDR3 length equals 17 residues. Germline-derived CDR1 and CDR2 are SGHNT and YYREEE (reference sequence). Deletions cut 2 bases from V and 1 base from J, with 16 bases between. CDR3 residues: CASSFTGGLGSNQPQHF. In nucleotides, the CDR3 is TGTGCCAGCAGCTTCACGGGGGGCTTAGGAAGCAATCAGCCCCAGCATTTT.

The chain joins TRBV7-9 to TRBJ2-7; 8 bases are shared with TRBD1. Per germline, CDR1 SEHNR and CDR2 FQNEAQ (reference sequence). The CDR3 has 14 residues. V shed 8 bases, J shed 7 bases, and the junction held 13 bases outside the gene matches. The CDR3 is CASQPSDRVREQYF. CDR3 bases: TGTGCCAGCCAACCCTCGGACAGGGTGAGGGAGCAGTACTTC.

This clone was seen once. This chain uses TRBV30 with TRBJ2-3; 8 bases are shared with TRBD2. This CDR3 spans 14 amino acids. Trimming took 5 bases from V and 5 from J; bases not matched to a gene: 9. CDR1 is GTSNPN, CDR2 SVGIG, per germline (reference sequence). The CDR3 sequence is CAWGAGVDIDTQYF. In nucleotides, the CDR3 is TGTGCCTGGGGAGCGGGAGTGGATATAGATACGCAGTATTTT.

J is TRBJ2-2 and V is TRBV7-2; 11 positions agree with TRBD2. The trim removed 5 bases at V and 1 base at J, leaving 12 bases unmatched. Germline CDR1 is SGHTA and CDR2 is FQGNSA. This CDR3 is 19 amino acids long. The CDR3 reads CASSLPTLAGVMNTGELFF. The CDR3 coding sequence is TGTGCCAGCAGCCTTCCCACACTAGCGGGAGTGATGAACACCGGGGAGCTGTTTTTT.

The V gene is TRBV30, the J gene TRBJ1-1, with no clear D. This CDR3 has 11 residues. Germline CDR1 and CDR2: GTSNPN and SVGIG (reference sequence). The V gene lost 4 bases and the J gene lost 11 bases, with 14 bases spanning the gap. The CDR3 is CAWISVVLAFF. The CDR3 bases are TGTGCCTGGATCAGTGTGGTTTTGGCTTTCTTT.

The V gene is TRBV7-3, the J gene TRBJ2-1; the match to TRBD2 covers 9 bases. The CDR3 is 15 residues long. Germline loops: CDR1 SGHTA, CDR2 FQGTGA. Unmatched junction bases numbered 9, after V lost 5 bases and J lost 7 bases. The CDR3 loop is CASSTGTSRGNEQFF. CDR3 sequence (DNA): TGTGCCAGCAGCACCGGGACTAGCAGGGGAAATGAGCAGTTCTTC.

This clone came up once. The chain carries TRBV7-8 and TRBJ2-7, with 10 bases matching TRBD1. CDR1 SGHVS and CDR2 FQNEAQ come from the germline V gene. CDR3 length equals 16 residues. J was trimmed by 6 bases and V by 5 bases; bases with no gene match: 13. For the CDR3, the DNA is TGTGCCAGCAGCCGAAACCGGGACAGGGGTTCTCGCGAGCAGTACTTC. Translating gives CASSRNRDRGSREQYF.

V and J are TRBV11-2 and TRBJ2-1; unclear D gene. V was cut by 5 bases and J by 3 bases, with 5 bases left in between. The CDR3 runs to 12 residues. Per the germline V gene, CDR1 is SGHAT and CDR2 is FQNNGV. CDR3 sequence (DNA): TGTGCCAGCAGCGCCAGCTACAATGAGCAGTTCTTC. Protein product: CASSASYNEQFF. Supplemented by reference TRBV11-2 and TRBJ2-1, the full variable domain reads EAGVAQSPRYKIIEKRQSVAFWCNPISGHATLYWYQQILGQGPKLLIQFQNNGVVDDSQLPKDRFSAERLKGVDSTLKIQPAKLEDSAVYLCASSASYNEQFFGPGTRLTVL.

This chain connects TRBV18 to TRBJ1-1; TRBD1 matches 7 bases. With 5 bases clipped from V and 6 bases from J, the junction kept 9 bases outside the gene matches. Germline CDR1 is KGHSH and CDR2 is LQKENI. The CDR3 extends over 14 amino acids. The CDR3 coding sequence is TGTGCCAGCTCAGCGACAGGGTCCCGAGCTGAAGCTTTCTTT. Encoded protein: CASSATGSRAEAFF.